These 21 T cell receptor beta chains originate from one sample sequenced in a study of PD-1 blockade in classical Hodgkin lymphoma. Each patient experienced a relapse that followed autologous stem cell transplantation, and brentuximab vedotin exposure varied. Clones were read by immunoSEQ multiplex PCR, and TCRdb kept only the in-frame ones, dropping some. The sample holds roughly 22,000 clones, about two thirds seen once. The sequencing used peripheral blood mononuclear cells (PBMCs), collected at baseline. The receptors stem from a human donor with classical Hodgkin lymphoma.

This clone is deemed medium-sized. The rearrangement uses TRBV27 and TRBJ1-2; D gene unclear. This CDR3 has 13 amino acids. With 3 bases removed from V and 4 bases from J, the gap between germline ends came to 9 bases. Germline-derived CDR1 and CDR2 are MNHEY and SMNVEV (reference sequence). The CDR3 loop reads CASSLGAFYGYTF. CDR3 nucleotides: TGTGCCAGCAGTTTGGGAGCGTTCTATGGCTACACCTTC.

V usage is TRBV30 and J usage is TRBJ1-2, with a weak D call TRBD1 (5 bases). The CDR3 is 16 residues long. Trimming cost V 5 bases and J 0 bases, with 19 bases left between them. Per the germline V gene, CDR1 is GTSNPN and CDR2 is SVGIG (reference sequence). In nucleotides, the CDR3 is TGTGCCTGGCGTCGGGGCACTACTTCTTCTAACTATGGCTACACCTTC. Protein sequence: CAWRRGTTSSNYGYTF.

This clone was detected only once. The chain has TRBV19 and TRBJ1-2; D perhaps matches TRBD1 (5 bases). Germline values: CDR1 LNHDA, CDR2 SQIVND (reference sequence). Trimming shortened V by 0 bases and J by 8 bases, and 10 bases separated the two germline ends. The CDR3 extends over 13 amino acids. CDR3 in amino acids: CASSIEGGVGYTF. The CDR3 DNA is TGTGCCAGTAGTATAGAGGGAGGGGTCGGCTACACCTTC.

Only a few counts were recorded for this clone. This sample also contains other DNA sequences that code for the same CDR3. The chain links TRBV15 to TRBJ2-5; 7 bases agree with TRBD1. The CDR3 extends over 15 amino acids. V lost 4 bases to trimming and J lost 5 bases; unmatched junction nucleotides: 10. The germline CDR1 and CDR2 sequences are LNHNV and YYDKDF (reference sequence). The CDR3, as DNA: TGTGCCACCAGCACGGAAACAGGGGTCGGGGAGACCCAGTACTTC. Translated, it gives CATSTETGVGETQYF.

CDR3 protein: CASSLVGGTGELFF. The CDR3 coding sequence is TGTGCCAGCAGCTTAGTAGGGGGCACCGGGGAGCTGTTTTTT. The chain carries TRBV7-2 and TRBJ2-2; TRBD1 is a possible D gene (6 bases). Germline V gives CDR1 SGHTA, CDR2 FQGNSA. The CDR3 runs to 14 residues. V lost 1 base to trimming and J lost 4 bases, with 7 bases between them.

This sequence joins TRBV18 and TRBJ2-7; 7 bases agree with TRBD1. This CDR3 spans 13 amino acids. The V gene end was trimmed by 4 bases and the J gene end by 6 bases; junction bases not matched to a gene: 6. Germline lookup yields CDR1 KGHSH and CDR2 LQKENI. In DNA, the CDR3 is TGTGCCAGCTCACGGGACAGAAACCCCGAGCAGTACTTC. It is translated as CASSRDRNPEQYF.

This clone was detected a few times. The V and J genes are TRBV28 and TRBJ2-1; 13 bases are shared with TRBD2. The CDR3 is 15 amino acids. The V and J ends lost 2 bases and 15 bases, in that order; junction bases with no gene match: 10. From germline, CDR1 is MDHEN and CDR2 SYDVKM. CDR3 coding DNA: TGTGCCAGCAGTTTAACTAGCGGGGGGGCAATAAGGTGGTTCTTC. This encodes CASSLTSGGAIRWFF.

V usage is TRBV7-9 and J usage is TRBJ2-7, with D unresolved. The CDR3 covers 11 residues. V was trimmed by 5 bases and J by 5 bases, leaving 7 bases between them. Germline CDR1 is SEHNR and CDR2 is FQNEAQ (reference sequence). CDR3 in amino acids: CASSPQNEQYF. CDR3 DNA sequence: TGTGCCAGCAGCCCACAGAACGAGCAGTACTTC.

Regarding this clone: Other DNA variants within this sample encode the same CDR3. J is TRBJ1-1 and V is TRBV29-1; 9 bases agree with TRBD1. The CDR3 has 13 residues. Germline CDR1 is SQVTM and CDR2 is ANQGSEA. Trimming removed 5 bases from V and 4 bases from J; junction bases left unmatched: 5. The CDR3 loop is CSVFGQGSTEAFF. In DNA form, the CDR3 reads TGCAGCGTTTTCGGACAGGGGAGCACTGAAGCTTTCTTT.

This chain uses TRBV19 with TRBJ1-6; D gene ambiguous. V lost 3 bases to trimming and J lost 5 bases, with 8 bases between them. The CDR3 is 14 amino acids. Germline V gene lookup returns CDR1 LNHDA and CDR2 SQIVND (reference sequence). CDR3 nucleotides: TGTGCCAGTAGTATTGAGGGTGATAATTCACCCCTCCACTTT. Its protein is CASSIEGDNSPLHF.

V usage is TRBV5-8 and J usage is TRBJ2-2; no reliable D call. CDR3 size: 14 residues. Germline CDR1 reads SGHTS; CDR2 reads YDEGEE. The germline V and J ends were trimmed by 2 bases and 5 bases, with 10 bases remaining between them. CDR3 region: CASSFGRWTGELFF. CDR3 DNA sequence: TGTGCCAGCAGCTTCGGACGGTGGACCGGGGAGCTGTTTTTT. The full variable domain, completed using reference TRBV5-8 and TRBJ2-2, is EAGVTQSPTHLIKTRGQQATLRCSPISGHTSVYWYQQALGLGLQFLLWYDEGEERNRGNFPPRFSGRQFPNYSSELNVNALELEDSALYLCASSFGRWTGELFFGEGSRLTVL.

CDR3 in amino acids: CASSLGGRTGQETQYF. For the CDR3, the DNA is TGTGCCAGCAGCTTGGGGGGGAGGACGGGCCAAGAGACCCAGTACTTC. V gene TRBV7-9 combines with J gene TRBJ2-5; 7 nucleotides agree with TRBD2. Losses at the gene ends were 3 bases for V and 1 base for J; bases not matched to a gene: 8. Per the germline V gene, CDR1 is SEHNR and CDR2 is FQNEAQ (reference sequence). The CDR3 runs 16 residues.

The CDR3 DNA reads as TGTGCCAGCAGCTTAGCGGGGGAACATACAGATACGCAGTATTTT. Protein product: CASSLAGEHTDTQYF. The chain recombines TRBV7-8 with TRBJ2-3, with D perhaps being TRBD1 or TRBD2 (5 bases each). Germline V gene data show CDR1 as SGHVS and CDR2 as FQNEAQ. Trimming removed 0 bases at V and 3 bases at J, with 10 bases between. This CDR3 region has 15 residues.

The sample holds a few counts of this clone. V and J are TRBV28 and TRBJ1-2; D uncertain. The ends were cut back, 7 bases at V and 3 bases at J, with 9 bases in the middle. Germline V lookup: CDR1 MDHEN, CDR2 SYDVKM. The CDR3 loop spans 12 amino acids. The CDR3 DNA reads TGTGCCAGCACCACCCACGACTATGGCTACACCTTC. Translated: CASTTHDYGYTF.

This clone came up a few times. The V call is TRBV2, the J call TRBJ2-4; 10 positions match TRBD2. The V gene's germline CDR1 is SNHLY and CDR2 FYNNEI. V dropped 4 bases and J dropped 6; count of bases not matched to a gene: 6. The CDR3 has 15 amino acids. The CDR3: CASSVLAGDLNIQYF. The CDR3, as DNA: TGTGCCAGCAGTGTTCTAGCGGGGGACTTAAACATTCAGTACTTC.

Details on this clone: Distinct nucleotide sequences in the sample also encode this CDR3. The chain joins TRBV7-2 to TRBJ1-1; D perhaps matches TRBD1 (6 bases). This CDR3 has 13 residues. Germline CDR1 is SGHTA and CDR2 is FQGNSA. With 3 bases removed from V and 1 base from J, the gap between germline ends came to 6 bases. The CDR3 spells CASSLDRNTEAFF. In nucleotides, the CDR3 is TGTGCCAGCAGCTTGGACAGGAACACTGAAGCTTTCTTT.

This clone ranks as medium-sized (0.01 to 0.1%). This chain uses TRBV28 with TRBJ1-2; D is unresolved. Trimming left V 7 bases short and J 7 bases short, with 19 bases between. The CDR3 has 14 amino acids. Germline assignment: CDR1 MDHEN and CDR2 SYDVKM. In DNA form, the CDR3 reads TGTGCCAGCACCCCCGGTAGTCAGGTGCCTGGCTACACCTTC. As protein: CASTPGSQVPGYTF.

The chain carries TRBV5-5 and TRBJ1-6, with D perhaps TRBD1 (5 bases). With 0 bases removed from V and 6 bases from J, the gap between germline ends came to 10 bases. The germline V gene encodes CDR1 SGHKS and CDR2 YYEKEE (reference sequence). The CDR3 totals 15 residues. The CDR3 region has the DNA TGTGCCAGCAGCTTGGCAGGGACCCCTAATTCACCCCTCCACTTT. Amino acid sequence: CASSLAGTPNSPLHF.

The rearrangement joins TRBV7-2 to TRBJ1-4; 10 bases line up with TRBD1. There are 16 residues in the CDR3. Germline V gene sequence: CDR1 SGHTA, CDR2 FQGNSA. The J segment lost 7 bases and the V segment lost 1 base, leaving 6 bases of the junction unmatched. The CDR3 nucleotides are TGTGCCAGCAGCTTAGGGGACAGGGGTATGGGTGAAAAACTGTTTTTT. It is translated as CASSLGDRGMGEKLFF.

This chain uses TRBV5-4 with TRBJ1-1; D unclear. Germline V gives CDR1 SGHNT, CDR2 YYREEE (reference sequence). The CDR3 is made up of 14 amino acids. Between the trimmed V and J ends, which lost 6 bases and 5 bases, there was a span of 17 bases. The CDR3 DNA is TGTGCCAGCAACACATCTCCCGGGCGGACTGAAGCTTTCTTT. Its translation is CASNTSPGRTEAFF. The full variable domain, completed using reference TRBV5-4 and TRBJ1-1, is ETGVTQSPTHLIKTRGQQVTLRCSSQSGHNTVSWYQQALGQGPQFIFQYYREEENGRGNFPPRFSGLQFPNYSSELNVNALELDDSALYLCASNTSPGRTEAFFGQGTRLTVV.

J is TRBJ1-3 and V is TRBV6-1; the D is unclear. This CDR3 region has 15 residues. The germline gives CDR1 MNHNS, CDR2 SASEGT. Trimming removed 4 bases from V and 0 bases from J, with 10 bases in between. The CDR3 reads CASSARHVSGNTIYF. The CDR3 coding sequence is TGTGCCAGCAGTGCTCGACACGTCTCTGGAAACACCATATATTTT.